This T cell receptor (beta chain) came from a study of blood T cell repertoires in COVID-19. Looking at the study overall: The origin of the acute and convalescent COVID-19 samples was the United States, Italy and Spain. T cells, B-cell-depleted T cells, or PBMCs provided the cDNA or gDNA that served as material.

Original processing notes: Cell counts per sample came from amplifying reference gene primers. TCRdb keeps only in-frame clones here, not all; method: immunoSEQ multiplex PCR. For V, J and clone size, that table is used; D and trimming come from the DNA. The sample lists almost 50,000 clones, around 80% seen once, with more than 25% in the top ten. Per germline, CDR1 SGDLS and CDR2 YYNGEE. With V trimmed by 3 bases and J by 5 bases, 3 bases remained unmatched. The CDR3 is made up of 14 amino acids. Sequenced input: peripheral blood. The chain recombines TRBV9 with TRBJ2-2; 8 positions agree with TRBD1. This TCR came from a man between 70 and 80 years old with acute or convalescent COVID-19. The CDR3 nucleotides are TGTGCCAGCAGCGGATACAGGGGGACCGGGGAGCTGTTTTTT. Translated: CASSGYRGTGELFF.